What follows are 8 T cell receptor beta chains derived from one specimen sequenced in a study of blood T cell repertoires in COVID-19. Method: immunoSEQ multiplex PCR; TCRdb's copy keeps in-frame clones and lacks some. Counted here are fewer than 55,000 clones, about 63% occurring once; the ten biggest clones make up roughly 10%. Sample: peripheral blood. The receptor set was obtained from a woman aged 70-85 years with acute or convalescent COVID-19.

This rearrangement joins TRBV19 to TRBJ2-3; D possibly corresponds to TRBD1 (6 bases). There are 14 residues in the CDR3. Germline lookup yields CDR1 LNHDA and CDR2 SQIVND (reference sequence). V was shortened by 7 bases and J by 4 bases, with 15 bases between the two germline ends. The CDR3 loop is CASTTSGASDTQYF. CDR3 nucleotide sequence: TGTGCCAGTACCACATCAGGGGCCTCAGATACGCAGTATTTT.

The chain uses TRBV6-5 and TRBJ1-3, with D uncertain. Germline assignment: CDR1 MNHEY and CDR2 SVGAGI. The CDR3 is 15 amino acids. V was shortened by 0 bases and J by 4 bases, with 10 bases between the two germline ends. CDR3 region: CASSYSNRPGNTIYF. In DNA, the CDR3 is TGTGCCAGCAGTTACTCAAACAGACCAGGAAACACCATATATTTT.

V and J are TRBV6-1 and TRBJ1-1; a weak D match, TRBD1 (5 bases). The CDR3 spans 15 residues. V was trimmed by 2 bases and J by 3 bases, leaving 13 bases between them. Germline loops: CDR1 MNHNS, CDR2 SASEGT. CDR3 region: CASSENLGLYTEAFF. The CDR3, as DNA: TGTGCCAGCAGTGAAAATCTGGGACTCTACACTGAAGCTTTCTTT.

This chain links TRBV5-1 with TRBJ1-2; 8 bases line up with TRBD1. After removal of 4 bases from V and 7 bases from J, the junction contained 6 bases not matched to a gene. The germline gives CDR1 SGHRS, CDR2 YFSETQ. The CDR3 length is 13 residues. CDR3 region: CASSVGQAGGYTF. The CDR3 bases are TGCGCCAGCAGCGTGGGACAGGCAGGTGGCTACACCTTC. The whole variable domain, filled in from reference TRBV5-1 and TRBJ1-2, reads KAGVTQTPRYLIKTRGQQVTLSCSPISGHRSVSWYQQTPGQGLQFLFEYFSETQRNKGNFPGRFSGRQFSNSRSEMNVSTLELGDSALYLCASSVGQAGGYTFGSGTRLTVV.

This chain connects TRBV28 to TRBJ1-5, with 7 bases aligning to TRBD1. Germline V gene data show CDR1 as MDHEN and CDR2 as SYDVKM. Germline trimming cut 5 bases from V and 4 bases from J; bases unmatched to any gene: 20. This CDR3 region has 19 residues. The CDR3 DNA sequence: TGTGCCAGCAGTGCCTCACGGACAGGATGGGGAAAGGGGAATCAGCCCCAGCATTTT. Protein: CASSASRTGWGKGNQPQHF.

This clone has a handful of counts. The chain uses TRBV5-8 and TRBJ2-7; D may be TRBD2 (5 bases). Trimming took 0 bases from V and 5 from J, leaving 12 bases between them. Germline values: CDR1 SGHTS, CDR2 YDEGEE. The length of the CDR3 is 14 residues. CDR3 protein: CASSLVPGKDEQYF. The CDR3 bases are TGTGCCAGCAGCTTGGTGCCGGGAAAGGACGAGCAGTACTTC.

In this sample, this clone turned up a few times. The chain links TRBV20-1 to TRBJ2-1; perhaps TRBD1 as D (6 bases). The germline V and J ends were trimmed by 3 bases and 5 bases, with 11 bases remaining between them. The CDR3 extends over 13 amino acids. CDR1 is DFQATT, CDR2 SNEGSKA, per germline (reference sequence). CDR3 in DNA: TGCAGTGCTAGTGGGGGCGGCGACAATGAGCAGTTCTTC. As protein: CSASGGGDNEQFF.

CDR3 DNA sequence: TGCAGCGTTCAGGGCTCCTACGAGCAGTACTTC. Its protein product is CSVQGSYEQYF. The rearrangement uses TRBV29-1 and TRBJ2-7; TRBD1 is a possible D gene (5 bases). This CDR3 is built from 11 residues. Trimming took off 5 bases at V and 0 bases at J, with 5 bases between the two ends. CDR1 and CDR2 from the germline V gene are SQVTM and ANQGSEA.